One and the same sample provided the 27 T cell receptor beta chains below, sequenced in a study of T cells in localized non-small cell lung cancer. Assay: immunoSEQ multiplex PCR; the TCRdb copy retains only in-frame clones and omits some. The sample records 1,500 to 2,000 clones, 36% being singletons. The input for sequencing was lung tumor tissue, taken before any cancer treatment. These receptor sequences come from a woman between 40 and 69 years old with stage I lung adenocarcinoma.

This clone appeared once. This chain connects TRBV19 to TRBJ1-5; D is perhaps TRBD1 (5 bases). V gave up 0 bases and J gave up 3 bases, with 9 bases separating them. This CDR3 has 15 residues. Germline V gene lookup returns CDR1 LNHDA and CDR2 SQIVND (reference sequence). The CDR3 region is CASSIEGRVNQPQHF. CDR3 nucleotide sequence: TGTGCCAGTAGTATAGAAGGCAGGGTCAATCAGCCCCAGCATTTT.

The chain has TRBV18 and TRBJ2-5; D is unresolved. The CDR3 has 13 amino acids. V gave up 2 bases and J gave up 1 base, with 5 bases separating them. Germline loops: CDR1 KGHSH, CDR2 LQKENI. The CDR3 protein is CASSPYGQETQYF. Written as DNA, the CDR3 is TGTGCCAGCTCACCATACGGCCAAGAGACCCAGTACTTC.

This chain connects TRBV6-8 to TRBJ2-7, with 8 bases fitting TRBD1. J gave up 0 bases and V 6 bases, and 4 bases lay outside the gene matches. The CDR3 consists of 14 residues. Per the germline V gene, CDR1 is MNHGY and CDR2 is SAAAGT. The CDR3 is CASRPGQASYEQYF. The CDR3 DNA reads TGTGCCAGCAGACCGGGACAGGCCTCCTACGAGCAGTACTTC.

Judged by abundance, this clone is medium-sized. CDR3 nucleotide sequence: TGTGCCAGCAGCCTAGACACGGCCAATTCACCCCTCCACTTT. Its protein product is CASSLDTANSPLHF. V gene TRBV6-8 combines with J gene TRBJ1-6; D is undetermined. This CDR3 comprises 14 residues. CDR1 is MNHGY, CDR2 SAAAGT, per germline. V lost 6 bases to trimming and J lost 7 bases, with 13 bases between them.

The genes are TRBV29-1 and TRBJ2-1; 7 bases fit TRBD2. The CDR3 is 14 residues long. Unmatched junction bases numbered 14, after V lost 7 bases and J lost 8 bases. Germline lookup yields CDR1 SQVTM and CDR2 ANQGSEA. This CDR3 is CSARAAGAVDEQFF. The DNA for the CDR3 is TGCAGCGCGAGGGCGGCGGGAGCGGTAGATGAGCAGTTCTTC.

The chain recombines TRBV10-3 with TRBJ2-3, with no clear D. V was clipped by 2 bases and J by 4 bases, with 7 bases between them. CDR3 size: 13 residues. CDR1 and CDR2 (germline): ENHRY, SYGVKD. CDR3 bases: TGTGCCATCAGTGAGGGAGCATCAGATACGCAGTATTTT. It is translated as CAISEGASDTQYF.

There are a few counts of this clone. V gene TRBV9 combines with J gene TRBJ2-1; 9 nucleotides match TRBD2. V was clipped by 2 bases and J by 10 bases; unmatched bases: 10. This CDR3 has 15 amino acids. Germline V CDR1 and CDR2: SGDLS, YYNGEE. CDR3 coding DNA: TGTGCCAGCAGCGTCCGCGGGAGGGGCGTATGGGAGCAGTTCTTC. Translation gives CASSVRGRGVWEQFF.

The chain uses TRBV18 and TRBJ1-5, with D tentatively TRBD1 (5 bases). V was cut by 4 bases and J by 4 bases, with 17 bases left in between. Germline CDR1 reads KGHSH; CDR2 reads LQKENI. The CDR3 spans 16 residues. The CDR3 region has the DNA TGTGCCAGCTCACAGAACCACCGGGGCGGGAATCAGCCCCAGCATTTT. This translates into CASSQNHRGGNQPQHF.

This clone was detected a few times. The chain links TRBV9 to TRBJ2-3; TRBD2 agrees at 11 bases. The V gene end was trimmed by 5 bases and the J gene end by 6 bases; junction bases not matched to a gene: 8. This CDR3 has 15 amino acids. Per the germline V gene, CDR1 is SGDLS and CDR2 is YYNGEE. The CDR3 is CASRPTASGRDTQYF. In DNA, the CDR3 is TGTGCCAGCAGACCAACTGCTAGCGGGAGGGATACGCAGTATTTT.

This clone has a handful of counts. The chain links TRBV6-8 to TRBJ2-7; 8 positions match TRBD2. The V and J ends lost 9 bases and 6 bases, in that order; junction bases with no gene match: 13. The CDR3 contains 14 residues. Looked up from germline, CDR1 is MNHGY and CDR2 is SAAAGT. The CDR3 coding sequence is TGTGCCAGTCAGCGGGAGCCGGTGTCGGGCGAGCAGTACTTC. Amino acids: CASQREPVSGEQYF.

CDR3 nucleotide sequence: TGTGCCTGGAAAGGGGGCACGAACACCGGGGAGCTGTTTTTT. Translated: CAWKGGTNTGELFF. The chain uses TRBV30 and TRBJ2-2; TRBD1 aligns across 7 bases. Germline V gene sequence: CDR1 GTSNPN, CDR2 SVGIG (reference sequence). CDR3 length: 14 residues. V was pared by 4 bases and J by 0 bases, with 2 bases of the junction left unmatched.

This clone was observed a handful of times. The CDR3 nucleotides read TGTGCCAGTAGTGTGGGACAGGGGTCTGAAGCTTTCTTT. This codes for CASSVGQGSEAFF. This chain uses TRBV19 with TRBJ1-1; TRBD1 aligns across 10 bases. The CDR3 extends over 13 amino acids. Germline CDR1 is LNHDA and CDR2 is SQIVND (reference sequence). With 5 bases clipped from V and 6 bases from J, the junction kept 3 bases outside the gene matches.

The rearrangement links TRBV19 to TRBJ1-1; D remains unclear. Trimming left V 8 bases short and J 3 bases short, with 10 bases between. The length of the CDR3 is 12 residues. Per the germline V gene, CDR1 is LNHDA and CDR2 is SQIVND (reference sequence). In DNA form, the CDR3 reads TGTGCCAGTCAAGGGTTAGACACTGAAGCTTTCTTT. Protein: CASQGLDTEAFF.

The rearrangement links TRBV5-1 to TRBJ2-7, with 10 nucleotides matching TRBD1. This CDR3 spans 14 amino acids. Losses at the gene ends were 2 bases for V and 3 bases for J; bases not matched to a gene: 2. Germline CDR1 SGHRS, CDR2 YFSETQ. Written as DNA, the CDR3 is TGCGCCAGCAGCTTCGGGACAGGGGTCTACGAGCAGTACTTC. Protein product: CASSFGTGVYEQYF.

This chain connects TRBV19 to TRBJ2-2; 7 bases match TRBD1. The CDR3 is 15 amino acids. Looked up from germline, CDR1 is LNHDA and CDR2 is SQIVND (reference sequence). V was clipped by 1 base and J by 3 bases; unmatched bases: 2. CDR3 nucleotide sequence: TGTGCCAGTAGTATAGGAGGGGGCGACACCGGGGAGCTGTTTTTT. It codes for CASSIGGGDTGELFF. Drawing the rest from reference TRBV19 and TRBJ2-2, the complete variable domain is DGGITQSPKYLFRKEGQNVTLSCEQNLNHDAMYWYRQDPGQGLRLIYYSQIVNDFQKGDIAEGYSVSREKKESFPLTVTSAQKNPTAFYLCASSIGGGDTGELFFGEGSRLTVL.

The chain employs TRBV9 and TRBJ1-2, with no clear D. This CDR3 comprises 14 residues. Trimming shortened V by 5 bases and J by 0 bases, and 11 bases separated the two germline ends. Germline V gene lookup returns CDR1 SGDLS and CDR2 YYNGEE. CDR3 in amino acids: CASSESGTNYGYTF. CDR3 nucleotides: TGTGCCAGCAGTGAAAGTGGGACTAACTATGGCTACACCTTC.

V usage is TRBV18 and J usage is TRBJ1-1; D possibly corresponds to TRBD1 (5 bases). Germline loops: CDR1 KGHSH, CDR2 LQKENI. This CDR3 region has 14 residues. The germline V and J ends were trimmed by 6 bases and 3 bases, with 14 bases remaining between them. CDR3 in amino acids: CASSPGTEHTEAFF. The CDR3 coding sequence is TGTGCCAGCTCGCCCGGGACGGAACACACTGAAGCTTTCTTT.

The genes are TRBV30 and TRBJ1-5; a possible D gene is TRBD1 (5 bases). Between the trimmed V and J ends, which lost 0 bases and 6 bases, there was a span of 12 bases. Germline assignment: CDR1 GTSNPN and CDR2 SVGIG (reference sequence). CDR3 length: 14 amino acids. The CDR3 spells CAWSVSTGSQPQHF. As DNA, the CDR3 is TGTGCCTGGAGTGTTAGCACAGGTAGTCAGCCCCAGCATTTT.

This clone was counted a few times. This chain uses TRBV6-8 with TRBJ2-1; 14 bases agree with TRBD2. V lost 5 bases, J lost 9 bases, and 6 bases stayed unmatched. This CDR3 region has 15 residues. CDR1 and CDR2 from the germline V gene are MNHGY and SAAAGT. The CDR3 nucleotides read TGTGCCAGCAGTACCGGGACTAGCGGGAGTATTGAGCAGTTCTTC. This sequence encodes CASSTGTSGSIEQFF.

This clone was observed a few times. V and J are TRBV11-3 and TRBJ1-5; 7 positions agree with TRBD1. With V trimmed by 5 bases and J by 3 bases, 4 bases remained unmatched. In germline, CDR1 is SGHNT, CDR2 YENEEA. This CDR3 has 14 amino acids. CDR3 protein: CASSLDRVNQPQHF. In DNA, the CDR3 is TGTGCCAGCAGCCTTGACAGGGTCAATCAGCCCCAGCATTTT.

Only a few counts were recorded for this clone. This CDR3 reads CASSQVFDFNQPQHF. The CDR3 coding sequence is TGCGCCAGCAGCCAAGTTTTCGATTTTAATCAGCCCCAGCATTTT. The gene calls are TRBV4-1 and TRBJ1-5; unclear D gene. V was pared by 1 base and J by 4 bases, with 11 bases between. CDR1 is MGHRA, CDR2 YSYEKL, per germline. The CDR3 contains 15 residues.

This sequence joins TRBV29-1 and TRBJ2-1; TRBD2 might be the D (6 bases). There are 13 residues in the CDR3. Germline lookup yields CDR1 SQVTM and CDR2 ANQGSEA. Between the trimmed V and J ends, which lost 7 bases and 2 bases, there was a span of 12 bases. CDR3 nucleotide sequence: TGCAGCGCTAGTAGCGGTCCCTACAATGAGCAGTTCTTC. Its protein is CSASSGPYNEQFF.

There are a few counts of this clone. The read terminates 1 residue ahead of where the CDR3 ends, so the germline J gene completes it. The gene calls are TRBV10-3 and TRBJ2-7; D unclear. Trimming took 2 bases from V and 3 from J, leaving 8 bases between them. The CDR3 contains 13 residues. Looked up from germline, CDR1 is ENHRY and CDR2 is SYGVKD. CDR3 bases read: TGTGCCATCAGTGAGGGGCTGTTCTACGAGCAGTAC. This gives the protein CAISEGLFYEQY. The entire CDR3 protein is CAISEGLFYEQYF.

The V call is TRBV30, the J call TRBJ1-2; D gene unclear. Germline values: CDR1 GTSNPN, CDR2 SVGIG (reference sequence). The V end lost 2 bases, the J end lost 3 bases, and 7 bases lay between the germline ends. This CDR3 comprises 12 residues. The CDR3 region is CAWSNGDYGYTF. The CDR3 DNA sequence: TGTGCCTGGAGTAACGGTGACTATGGCTACACCTTC.

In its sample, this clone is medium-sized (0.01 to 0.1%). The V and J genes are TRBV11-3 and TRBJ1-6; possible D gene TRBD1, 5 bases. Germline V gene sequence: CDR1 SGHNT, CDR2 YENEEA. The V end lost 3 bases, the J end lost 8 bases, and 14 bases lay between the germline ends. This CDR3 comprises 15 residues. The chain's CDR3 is CASSLAAGNDSPLHF. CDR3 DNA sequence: TGTGCCAGCAGCTTGGCCGCAGGGAATGATTCACCCCTCCACTTT.

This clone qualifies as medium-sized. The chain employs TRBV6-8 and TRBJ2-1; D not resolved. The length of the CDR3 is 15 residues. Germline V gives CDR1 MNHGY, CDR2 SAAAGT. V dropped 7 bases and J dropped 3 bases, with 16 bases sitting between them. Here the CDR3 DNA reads TGTGCCAGCAAGATGGAAAATATTCACTACAATGAGCAGTTCTTC. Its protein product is CASKMENIHYNEQFF.

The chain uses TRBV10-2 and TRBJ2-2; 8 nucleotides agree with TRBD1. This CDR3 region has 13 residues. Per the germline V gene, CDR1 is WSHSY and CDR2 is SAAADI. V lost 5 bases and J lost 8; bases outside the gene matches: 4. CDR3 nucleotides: TGCGCCAGCAGTTACAGGGGGGAGGGGGAGCTGTTTTTT. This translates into CASSYRGEGELFF.